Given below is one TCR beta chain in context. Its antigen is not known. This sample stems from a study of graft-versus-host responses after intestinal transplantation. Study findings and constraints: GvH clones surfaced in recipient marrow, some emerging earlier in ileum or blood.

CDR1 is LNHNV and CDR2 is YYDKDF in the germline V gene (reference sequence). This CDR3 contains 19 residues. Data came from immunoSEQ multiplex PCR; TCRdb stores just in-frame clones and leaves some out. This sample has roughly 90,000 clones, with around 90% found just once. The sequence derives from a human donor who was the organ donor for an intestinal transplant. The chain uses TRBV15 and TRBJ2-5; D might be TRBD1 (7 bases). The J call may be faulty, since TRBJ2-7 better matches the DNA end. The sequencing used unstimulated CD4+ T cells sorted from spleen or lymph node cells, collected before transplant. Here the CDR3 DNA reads TGTGCCACCAGCAGAGGGACAGGCTTACCGGGACTCCTCGCCTACGAGCAGTACTTC. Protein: CATSRGTGLPGLLAYEQYF.